This T cell receptor beta chain was observed in a study of blood T cell repertoires in COVID-19. Libraries were prepared by immunoSEQ multiplex PCR; TCRdb keeps only in-frame clonotypes and omits some of them. The profile shows 25,000 to 30,000 clones, about four fifths of them singletons. This clone was observed a handful of times. The CDR3 is 15 amino acids. V lost 5 bases, J lost 0 bases, and 7 bases stayed unmatched. Looked up from germline, CDR1 is SEHNR and CDR2 is FQNEAQ (reference sequence). The rearrangement links TRBV7-9 to TRBJ2-7, with 7 bases aligning to TRBD2. What was sequenced was peripheral blood. This clonotype was sampled from a man in his sixties or seventies with acute or convalescent COVID-19. The CDR3 region is CASSPRGEASYEQYF. Written as DNA, the CDR3 is TGTGCCAGCAGCCCTCGGGGGGAGGCCTCCTACGAGCAGTACTTC.